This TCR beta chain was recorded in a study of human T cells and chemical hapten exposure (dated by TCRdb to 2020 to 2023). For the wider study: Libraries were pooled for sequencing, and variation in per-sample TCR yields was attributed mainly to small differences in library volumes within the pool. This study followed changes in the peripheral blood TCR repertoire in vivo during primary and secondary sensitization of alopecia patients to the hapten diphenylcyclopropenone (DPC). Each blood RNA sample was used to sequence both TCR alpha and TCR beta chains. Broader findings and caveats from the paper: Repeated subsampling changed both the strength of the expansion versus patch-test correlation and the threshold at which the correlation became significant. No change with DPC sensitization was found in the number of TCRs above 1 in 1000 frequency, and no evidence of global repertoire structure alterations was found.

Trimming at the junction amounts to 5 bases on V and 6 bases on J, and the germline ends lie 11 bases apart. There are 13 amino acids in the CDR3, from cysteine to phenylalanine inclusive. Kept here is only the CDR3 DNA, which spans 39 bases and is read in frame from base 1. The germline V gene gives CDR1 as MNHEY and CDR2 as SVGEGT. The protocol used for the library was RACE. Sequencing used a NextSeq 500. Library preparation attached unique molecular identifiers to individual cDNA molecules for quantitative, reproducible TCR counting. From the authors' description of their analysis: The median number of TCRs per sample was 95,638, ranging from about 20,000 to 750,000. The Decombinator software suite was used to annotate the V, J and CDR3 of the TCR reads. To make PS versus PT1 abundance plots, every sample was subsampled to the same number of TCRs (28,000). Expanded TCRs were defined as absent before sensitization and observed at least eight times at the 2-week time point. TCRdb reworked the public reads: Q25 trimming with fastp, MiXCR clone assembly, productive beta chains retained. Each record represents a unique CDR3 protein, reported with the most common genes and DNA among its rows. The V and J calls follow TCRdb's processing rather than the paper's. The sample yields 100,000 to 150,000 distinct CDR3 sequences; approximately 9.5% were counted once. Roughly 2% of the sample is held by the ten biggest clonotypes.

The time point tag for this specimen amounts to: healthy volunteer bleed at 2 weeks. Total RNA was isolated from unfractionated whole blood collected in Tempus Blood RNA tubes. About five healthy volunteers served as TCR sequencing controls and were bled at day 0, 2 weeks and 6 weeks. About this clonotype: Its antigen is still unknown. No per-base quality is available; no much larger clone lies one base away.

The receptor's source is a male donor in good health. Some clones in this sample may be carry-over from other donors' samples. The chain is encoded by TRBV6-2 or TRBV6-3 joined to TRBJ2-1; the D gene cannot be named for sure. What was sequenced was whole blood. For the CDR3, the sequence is CASSGHPPNEQFF. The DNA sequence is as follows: TGTGCCAGCAGTGGCCATCCGCCCAATGAGCAGTTCTTC.